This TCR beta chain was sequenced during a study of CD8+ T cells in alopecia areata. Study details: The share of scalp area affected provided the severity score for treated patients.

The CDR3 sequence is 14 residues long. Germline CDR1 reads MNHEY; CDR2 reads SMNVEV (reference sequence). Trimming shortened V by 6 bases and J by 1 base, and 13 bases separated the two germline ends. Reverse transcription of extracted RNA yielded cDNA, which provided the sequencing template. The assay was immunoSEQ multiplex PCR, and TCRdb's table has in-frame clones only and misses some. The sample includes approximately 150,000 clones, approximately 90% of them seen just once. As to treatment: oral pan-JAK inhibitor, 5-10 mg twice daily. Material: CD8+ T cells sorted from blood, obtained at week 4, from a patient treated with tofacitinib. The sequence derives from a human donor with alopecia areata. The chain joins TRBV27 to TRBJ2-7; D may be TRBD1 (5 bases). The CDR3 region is CASSQGGPSYEQYF. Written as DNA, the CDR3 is TGTGCCAGCAGCCAGGGTGGTCCATCCTACGAGCAGTACTTC.